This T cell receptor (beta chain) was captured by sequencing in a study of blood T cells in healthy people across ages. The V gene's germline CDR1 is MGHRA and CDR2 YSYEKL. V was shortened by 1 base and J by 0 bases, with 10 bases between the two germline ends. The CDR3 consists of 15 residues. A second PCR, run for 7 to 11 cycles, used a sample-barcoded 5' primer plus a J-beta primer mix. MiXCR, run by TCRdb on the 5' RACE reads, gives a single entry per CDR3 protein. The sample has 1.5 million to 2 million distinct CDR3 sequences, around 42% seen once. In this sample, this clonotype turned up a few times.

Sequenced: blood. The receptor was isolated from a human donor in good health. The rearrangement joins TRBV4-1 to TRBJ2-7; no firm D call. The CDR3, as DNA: TGCGCCAGCAGCCAAGCCCAAACAACCTCCTACGAGCAGTACTTC. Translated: CASSQAQTTSYEQYF.